The TCR beta chain described here comes from a study of blood T cell repertoires in COVID-19. About the study: Sites in the United States, Italy and Spain provided acute and convalescent COVID-19 samples. The cDNA or gDNA used as material had been derived from T cells, B-cell-depleted T cells, or PBMCs.

Repertoires were generated with immunoSEQ multiplex PCR, while TCRdb's copy carries only in-frame clones and drops some. The data hold around 140,000 clones, with around 89% observed a single time. The CDR3 sequence is 16 residues long. Trimming cost V 8 bases and J 3 bases; bases outside gene matches: 10. Germline loops: CDR1 SEHNR, CDR2 FQNEAQ (reference sequence). The genes are TRBV7-9 and TRBJ2-2; 9 nucleotides align to TRBD2. Sequenced material: peripheral blood. This receptor was taken from a man aged 50 or older with active or convalescent COVID-19. The DNA for the CDR3 is TGTGCCAGCCAAGGAGCGGGAGGAATAGACACCGGGGAGCTGTTTTTT. This gives the protein CASQGAGGIDTGELFF.